This is a list of T cell receptor beta chains from one sample in a study of cytomegalovirus exposure and HLA in healthy donors. Here immunoSEQ multiplex PCR was the method, and the copy in TCRdb shows in-frame clones only, minus some. The data contain approximately 100,000 clones, approximately 79% of them singletons. The specimen was PBMCs. The receptors come from a woman aged 40 to 50 in good health and CMV-seronegative. CDR3s include the opening cysteine and the closing phenylalanine or tryptophan. D genes are given only for firm matches. Rows may omit the clone size; those that give it use once, few, many or a size class.

abundance	v_gene	d_gene	j_gene	CDR3aa	CDR3nt
-	TRBV7-2	TRBD1	TRBJ2-7	CASSAGQGRTYEQYF	TGTGCCAGCAGCGCGGGACAGGGGCGGACCTACGAGCAGTACTTC
-	TRBV6-5	-	TRBJ1-1	CASATVNTEAFF	TGTGCCAGCGCGACTGTGAACACTGAAGCTTTCTTT
-	TRBV6-1	-	TRBJ2-7	CASSEPTRWSYEQYF	TGTGCCAGCAGTGAACCGACGCGGTGGTCCTACGAGCAGTACTTC
-	TRBV7-2	TRBD1	TRBJ2-5	CASSSGQGETQYF	TGTGCCAGCAGCTCGGGACAGGGGGAGACCCAGTACTTC
-	TRBV30	TRBD1	TRBJ1-1	CAWKGQGAVNTEAFF	TGTGCCTGGAAGGGACAGGGGGCGGTGAACACTGAAGCTTTCTTT
-	TRBV19	-	TRBJ2-3	CASGGRGTDTQYF	TGTGCCAGCGGGGGGCGAGGCACAGATACGCAGTATTTT
few	TRBV7-8	-	TRBJ2-1	CASSFSGPTTYNEQFF	TGTGCCAGCAGCTTTAGCGGCCCTACAACCTACAATGAGCAGTTCTTC
few	TRBV30	TRBD2	TRBJ2-1	CAWSLAGGRNEQFF	TGTGCCTGGAGTCTAGCGGGGGGGAGGAATGAGCAGTTCTTC
-	TRBV10-3	TRBD2	TRBJ2-1	CAISEWGQRIAGGQEQFF	TGTGCCATCAGTGAGTGGGGTCAGCGGATAGCGGGGGGCCAGGAGCAGTTCTTC
-	TRBV6-4	-	TRBJ2-7	CASSDVGGGDEQYF	TGTGCCAGCAGTGACGTAGGGGGCGGGGACGAGCAGTACTTC
once	TRBV7-2	TRBD1	TRBJ2-7	CASSLTSGGGEQYF	TGTGCCAGCAGCTTAACGTCAGGGGGTGGGGAGCAGTACTTC
-	TRBV6-5	-	TRBJ2-1	CASRSNREQFF	TGTGCCAGCCGCTCGAACAGGGAGCAGTTCTTC
-	TRBV10-2	-	TRBJ1-4	CASKLQESNEKLFF	TGCGCCAGCAAACTACAGGAATCTAATGAAAAACTGTTTTTT
-	TRBV7-2	TRBD2	TRBJ2-1	CASSSPAGISYNEQFF	TGTGCCAGCAGCTCCCCAGCGGGAATCTCCTACAATGAGCAGTTCTTC